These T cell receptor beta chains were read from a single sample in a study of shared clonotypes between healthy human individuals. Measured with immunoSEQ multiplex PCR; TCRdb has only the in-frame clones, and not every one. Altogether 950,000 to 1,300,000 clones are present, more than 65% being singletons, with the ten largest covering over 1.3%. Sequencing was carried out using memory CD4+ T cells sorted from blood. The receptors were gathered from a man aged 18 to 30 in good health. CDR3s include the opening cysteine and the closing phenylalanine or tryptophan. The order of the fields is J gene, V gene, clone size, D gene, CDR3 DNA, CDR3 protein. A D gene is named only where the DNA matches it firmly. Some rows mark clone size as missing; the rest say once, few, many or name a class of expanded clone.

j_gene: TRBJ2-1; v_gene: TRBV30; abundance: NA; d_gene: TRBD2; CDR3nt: TGTGCCTGGAATAGCGGGAGCGATAGCTCCTACAATGAGCAGTTCTTC; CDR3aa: CAWNSGSDSSYNEQFF
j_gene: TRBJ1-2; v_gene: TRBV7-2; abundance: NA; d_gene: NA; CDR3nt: TGTGCCAGCAGCTCCAAAGCGAACCCGGGGCCAAGCGGCTACACCTTC; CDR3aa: CASSSKANPGPSGYTF
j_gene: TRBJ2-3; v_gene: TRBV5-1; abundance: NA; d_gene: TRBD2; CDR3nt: TGCGCCAGCAGCCGTGGCGGGACTAGCGGGGGCACAGATACGCAGTATTTT; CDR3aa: CASSRGGTSGGTDTQYF
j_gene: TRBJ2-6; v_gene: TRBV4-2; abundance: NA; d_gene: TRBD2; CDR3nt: TGTGCCAGCAGCCAAGATCTAAGCGGGGGTTACTCTGGGGCCAACGTCCTGACTTTC; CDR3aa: CASSQDLSGGYSGANVLTF
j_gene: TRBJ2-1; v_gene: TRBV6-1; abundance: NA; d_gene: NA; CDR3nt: TGTGCCAGCAGTCCTCAGAGCGGGCCCAACAATGAGCAGTTCTTC; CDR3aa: CASSPQSGPNNEQFF
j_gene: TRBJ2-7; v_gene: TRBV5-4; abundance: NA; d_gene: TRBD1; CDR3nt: TGTGCCAGCAGCCCAATGGACAGGGGCGAGCAGTACTTC; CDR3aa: CASSPMDRGEQYF
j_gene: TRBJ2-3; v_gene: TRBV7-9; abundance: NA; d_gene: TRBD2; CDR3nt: TGTGCCAGCAGCTTAGCGCCAGCGGGGATAACAGATACGCAGTATTTT; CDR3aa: CASSLAPAGITDTQYF
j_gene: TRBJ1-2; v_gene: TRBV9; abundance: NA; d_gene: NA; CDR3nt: TGTGCCAGCAGCGCCGGGGACACCCTTAACTATGGCTACACCTTC; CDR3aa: CASSAGDTLNYGYTF
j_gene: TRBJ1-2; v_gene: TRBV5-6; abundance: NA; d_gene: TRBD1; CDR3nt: TGTGCCAGCAGCTTGGCCCTGCAGGGGGCAATGAGCTATGGCTACACCTTC; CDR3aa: CASSLALQGAMSYGYTF
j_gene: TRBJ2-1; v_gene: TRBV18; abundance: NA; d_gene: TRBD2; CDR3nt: TGTGCCAGCTCACCATTGTCCCCCAGCGGGGGGTACAATGAGCAGTTCTTC; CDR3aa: CASSPLSPSGGYNEQFF
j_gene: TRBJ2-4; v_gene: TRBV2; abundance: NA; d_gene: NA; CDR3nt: TGTGCCAGCCGACTAGAGGCCAAAAACATTCAGTACTTC; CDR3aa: CASRLEAKNIQYF
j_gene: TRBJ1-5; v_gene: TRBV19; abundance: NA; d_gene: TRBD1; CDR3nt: TGTGCCAGTAGGACGACAGGGTCCACCTATAGCAATCAGCCCCAGCATTTT; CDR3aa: CASRTTGSTYSNQPQHF
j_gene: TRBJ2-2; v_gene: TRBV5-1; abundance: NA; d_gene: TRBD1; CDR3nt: TGCGCCAGCAGCAGCAGACAGGGGGCAAACACCGGGGAGCTGTTTTTT; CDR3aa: CASSSRQGANTGELFF
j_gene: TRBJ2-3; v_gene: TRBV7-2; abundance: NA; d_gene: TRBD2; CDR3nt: TGTGCCAGCAGTTACGCGGGGGGGGTAGATACGCAGTATTTT; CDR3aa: CASSYAGGVDTQYF
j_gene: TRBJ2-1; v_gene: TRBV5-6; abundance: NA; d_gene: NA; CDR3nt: TGTGCCAGCAGCTTGAAGGACTTGGGGTACAATGAGCAGTTCTTC; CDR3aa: CASSLKDLGYNEQFF
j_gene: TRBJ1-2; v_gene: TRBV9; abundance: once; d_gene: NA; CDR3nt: TGTGCCAGCAGCGTAGGAGGACATACCAGTCCGTGGGGCTATGGCTACACCTTC; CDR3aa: CASSVGGHTSPWGYGYTF
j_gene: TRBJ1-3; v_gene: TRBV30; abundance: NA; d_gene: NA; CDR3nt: TGTGCCTATGATGGAAACACCATATATTTT; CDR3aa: CAYDGNTIYF
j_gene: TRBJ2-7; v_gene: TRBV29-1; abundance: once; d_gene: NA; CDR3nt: TGCAGCGTTGAAGAGGGGCCGGGCGAAGGGCAGTACTTC; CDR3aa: CSVEEGPGEGQYF
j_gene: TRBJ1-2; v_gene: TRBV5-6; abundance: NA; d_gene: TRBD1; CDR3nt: TGTGCCAGCAGCGCGGCAGGGGGCTCAAACTATGGCTACACCTTC; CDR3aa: CASSAAGGSNYGYTF
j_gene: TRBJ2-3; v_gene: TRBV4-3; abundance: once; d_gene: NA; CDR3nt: TGCGCCAGCAGCCCCGGGAGCGGAGCTAGCACAGATACGCAGTATTTT; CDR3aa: CASSPGSGASTDTQYF
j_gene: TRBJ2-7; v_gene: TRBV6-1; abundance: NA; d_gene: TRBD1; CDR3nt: TGTGCCAGCAGCCGGACAGGGGTGGTCTACGAGCAGTACTTC; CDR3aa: CASSRTGVVYEQYF
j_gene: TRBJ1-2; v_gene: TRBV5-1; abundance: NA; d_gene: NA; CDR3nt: TGCGCCAGCACCCGGGGGGAAGGGAACTATGGCTACACCTTC; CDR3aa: CASTRGEGNYGYTF
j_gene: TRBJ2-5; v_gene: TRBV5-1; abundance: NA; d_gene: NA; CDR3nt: TGCGCCAGCAGCTTGGAGGGTAGGGAGCAAGAGACCCAGTACTTC; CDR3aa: CASSLEGREQETQYF
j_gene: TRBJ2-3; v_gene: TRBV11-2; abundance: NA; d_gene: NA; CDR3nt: TGTGCCAGCAGCACATACCCCACGGACATCTGGCGCACAGATACGCAGTATTTT; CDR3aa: CASSTYPTDIWRTDTQYF
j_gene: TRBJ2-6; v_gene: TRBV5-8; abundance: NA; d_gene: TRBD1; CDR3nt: TGTGCCAGCAGCTTTACAGGGGCTGGGGCCAACGTCCTGACTTTC; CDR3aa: CASSFTGAGANVLTF
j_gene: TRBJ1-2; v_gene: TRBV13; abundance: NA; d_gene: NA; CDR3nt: TGTGCCAGCAGCTTCAATAGGGTGGGCTATGGCTACACCTTC; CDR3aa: CASSFNRVGYGYTF
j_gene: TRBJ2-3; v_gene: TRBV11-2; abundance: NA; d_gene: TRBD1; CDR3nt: TGTGCCAGCAGCCCCCGGACAGGGAGGAATTTAGCAGATACGCAGTATTTT; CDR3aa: CASSPRTGRNLADTQYF
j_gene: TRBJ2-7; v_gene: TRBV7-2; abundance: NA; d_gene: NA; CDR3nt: TGTGCCAGCAGCGATCAGGGTTCCTACGAGCAGTACTTC; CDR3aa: CASSDQGSYEQYF
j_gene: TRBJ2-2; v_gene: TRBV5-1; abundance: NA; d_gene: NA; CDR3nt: TGCGCCAGCAGCCCAAGACTGGCGAGTGGCACCGGGGAGCTGTTTTTT; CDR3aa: CASSPRLASGTGELFF
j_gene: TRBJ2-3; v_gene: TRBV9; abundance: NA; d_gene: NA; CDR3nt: TGTGCCAGCACGGGAAGCGGAGGTAGGGGCGCAGATACGCAGTATTTT; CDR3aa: CASTGSGGRGADTQYF
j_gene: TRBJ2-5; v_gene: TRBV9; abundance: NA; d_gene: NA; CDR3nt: TGTGCCAGCAGCAAAGATGCCTACCCAGGAGAGACCCAGTACTTC; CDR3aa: CASSKDAYPGETQYF
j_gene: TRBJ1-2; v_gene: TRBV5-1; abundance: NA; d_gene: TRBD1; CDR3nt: TGCGCCAGCAGCTTTTCCGGGACAGGGAAGGATGGCTACACCTTC; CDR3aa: CASSFSGTGKDGYTF
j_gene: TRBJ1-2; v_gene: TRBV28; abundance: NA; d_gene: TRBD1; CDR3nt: TGTGCCAGCAAGGGACAGGGAGAGGCTAACTATGGCTACACCTTC; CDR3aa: CASKGQGEANYGYTF